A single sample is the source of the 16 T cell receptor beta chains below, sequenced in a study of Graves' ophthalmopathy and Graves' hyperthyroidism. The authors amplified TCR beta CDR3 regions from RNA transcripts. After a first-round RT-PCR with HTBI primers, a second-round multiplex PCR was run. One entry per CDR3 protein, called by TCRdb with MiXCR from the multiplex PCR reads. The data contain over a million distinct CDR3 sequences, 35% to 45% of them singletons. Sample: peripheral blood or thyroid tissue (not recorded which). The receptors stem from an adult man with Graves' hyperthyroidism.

As DNA, the CDR3 is TGTGCCAGCAGAGGGACAGCTCGCTCCTACGAGCAGTACTTC. Its protein is CASRGTARSYEQYF. This rearrangement joins TRBV2 to TRBJ2-7, with TRBD1 matching over 7 bases. This CDR3 has 14 amino acids. The germline CDR1 and CDR2 sequences are SNHLY and FYNNEI. J lost 0 bases, V lost 6 bases, and 5 bases had no gene match.

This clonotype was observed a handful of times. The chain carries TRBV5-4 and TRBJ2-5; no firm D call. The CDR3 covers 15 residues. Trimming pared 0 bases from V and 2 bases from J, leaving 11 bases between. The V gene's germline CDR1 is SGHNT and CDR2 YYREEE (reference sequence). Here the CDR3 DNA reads TGTGCCAGCAGCTTGGTATCGCTGGGGCAAGAGACCCAGTACTTC. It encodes CASSLVSLGQETQYF.

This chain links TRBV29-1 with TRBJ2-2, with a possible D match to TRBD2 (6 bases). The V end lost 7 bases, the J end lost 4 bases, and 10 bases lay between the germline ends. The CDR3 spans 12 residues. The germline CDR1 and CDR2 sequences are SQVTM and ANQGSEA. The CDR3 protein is CSARDSTGELFF. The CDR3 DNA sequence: TGCAGCGCCCGGGACTCCACCGGGGAGCTGTTTTTT.

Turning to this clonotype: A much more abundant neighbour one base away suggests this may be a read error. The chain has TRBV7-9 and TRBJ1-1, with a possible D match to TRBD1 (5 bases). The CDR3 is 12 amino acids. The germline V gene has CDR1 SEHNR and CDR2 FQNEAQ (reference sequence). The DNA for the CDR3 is TGTGCCAGCATGGGCCAAGGGGAGATAGCTCTCTTT. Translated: CASMGQGEIALF.

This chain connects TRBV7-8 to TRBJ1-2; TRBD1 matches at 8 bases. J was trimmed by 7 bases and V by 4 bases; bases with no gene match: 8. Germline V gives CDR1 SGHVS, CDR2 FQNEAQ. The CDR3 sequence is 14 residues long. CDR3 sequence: CASSSDRGKSGYTF. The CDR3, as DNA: TGTGCCAGCAGCTCCGACAGGGGAAAGAGTGGCTACACCTTC.

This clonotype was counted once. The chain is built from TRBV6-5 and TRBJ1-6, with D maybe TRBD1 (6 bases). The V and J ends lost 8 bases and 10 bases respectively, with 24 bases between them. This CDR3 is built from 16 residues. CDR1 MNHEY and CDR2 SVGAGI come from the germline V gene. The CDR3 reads CASGRGRTDLLSPLHF. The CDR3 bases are TGTGCCAGCGGGCGGGGTCGGACAGACCTTTTGTCACCCCTCCACTTT.

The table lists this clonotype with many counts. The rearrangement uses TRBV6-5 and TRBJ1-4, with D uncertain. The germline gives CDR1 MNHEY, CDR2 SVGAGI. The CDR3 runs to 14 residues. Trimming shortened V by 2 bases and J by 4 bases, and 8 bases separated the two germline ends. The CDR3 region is CASSYGRINEKLFF. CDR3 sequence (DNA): TGTGCCAGCAGTTACGGACGGATTAATGAAAAACTGTTTTTT.

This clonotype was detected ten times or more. The CDR3 bases are TGCAGCGTTTATCCCGGGACAGTTCCCTACGAGCAGTACTTC. This translates into CSVYPGTVPYEQYF. The rearrangement uses TRBV29-1 and TRBJ2-7; 7 bases agree with TRBD1. CDR1 is SQVTM and CDR2 is ANQGSEA in the germline V gene. The CDR3 is 14 amino acids. V lost 5 bases, J lost 2 bases, and 9 bases stayed unmatched.

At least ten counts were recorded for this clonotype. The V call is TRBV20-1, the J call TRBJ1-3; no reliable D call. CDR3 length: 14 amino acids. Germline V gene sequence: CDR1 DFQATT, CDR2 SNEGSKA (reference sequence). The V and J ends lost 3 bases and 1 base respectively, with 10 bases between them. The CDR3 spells CSASGSLSGNTIYF. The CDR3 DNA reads TGCAGTGCTAGTGGTAGCCTGTCTGGAAACACCATATATTTT.

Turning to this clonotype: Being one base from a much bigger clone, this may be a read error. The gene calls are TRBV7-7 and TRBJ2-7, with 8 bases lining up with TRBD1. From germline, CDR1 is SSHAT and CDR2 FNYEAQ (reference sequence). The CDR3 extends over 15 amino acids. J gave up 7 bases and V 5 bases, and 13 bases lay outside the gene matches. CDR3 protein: CASSLPDRGTGEQYF. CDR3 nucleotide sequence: TGTGCCAGCAGCCTCCCCGACAGGGGTACCGGAGAGCAGTACTTC.

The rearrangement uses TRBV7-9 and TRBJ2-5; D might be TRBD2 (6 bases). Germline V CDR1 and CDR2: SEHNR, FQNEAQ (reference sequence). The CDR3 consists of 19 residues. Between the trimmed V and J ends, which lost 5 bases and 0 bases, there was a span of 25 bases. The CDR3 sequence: CASSPKGRRDPWYQETQYF. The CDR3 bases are TGTGCCAGCAGCCCGAAGGGGAGGCGGGACCCATGGTACCAAGAGACCCAGTACTTC.

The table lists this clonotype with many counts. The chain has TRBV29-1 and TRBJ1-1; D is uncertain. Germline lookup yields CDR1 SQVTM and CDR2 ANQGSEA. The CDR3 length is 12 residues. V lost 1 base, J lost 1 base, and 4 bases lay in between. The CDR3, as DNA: TGCAGCGTTGAAGGCAGGAACACTGAAGCTTTCTTT. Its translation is CSVEGRNTEAFF.

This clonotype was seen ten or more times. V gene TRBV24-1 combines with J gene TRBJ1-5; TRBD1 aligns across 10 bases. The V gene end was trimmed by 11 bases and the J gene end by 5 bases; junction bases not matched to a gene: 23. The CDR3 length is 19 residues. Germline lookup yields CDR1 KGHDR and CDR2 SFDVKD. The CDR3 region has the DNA TGTGCCATCACCCACTCGACAGGGGGCTTTATCGGGCCGGATCAGCCCCAGCATTTT. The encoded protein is CAITHSTGGFIGPDQPQHF.

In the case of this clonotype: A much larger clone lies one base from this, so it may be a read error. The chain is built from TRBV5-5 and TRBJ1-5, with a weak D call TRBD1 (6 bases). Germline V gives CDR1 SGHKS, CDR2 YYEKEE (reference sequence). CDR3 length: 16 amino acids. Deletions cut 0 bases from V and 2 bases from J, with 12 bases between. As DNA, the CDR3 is TGTGCCAGCAGCTTGGGGGGACACGGAGGCAATCAGCCCCAGCATTTT. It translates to CASSLGGHGGNQPQHF.

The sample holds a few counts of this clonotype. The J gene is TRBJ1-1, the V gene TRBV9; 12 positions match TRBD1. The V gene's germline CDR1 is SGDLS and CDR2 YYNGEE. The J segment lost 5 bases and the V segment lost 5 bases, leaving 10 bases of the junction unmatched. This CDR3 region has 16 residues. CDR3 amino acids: CASRTGTGGAGTEAFF. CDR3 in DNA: TGTGCCAGCAGGACCGGGACAGGGGGCGCCGGGACTGAAGCTTTCTTT.

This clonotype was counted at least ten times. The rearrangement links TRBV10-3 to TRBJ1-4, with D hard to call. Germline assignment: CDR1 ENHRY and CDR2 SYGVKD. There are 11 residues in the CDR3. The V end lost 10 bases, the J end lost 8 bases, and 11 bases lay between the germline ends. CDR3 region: CATRSGEKLFF. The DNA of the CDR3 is TGTGCCACCCGGAGCGGGGAAAAACTGTTTTTT.